This T cell receptor (beta chain) comes out of a study of blood T cell repertoires in COVID-19. Study background: Samples taken during acute and convalescent COVID-19 were collected in the United States, Italy and Spain. PBMCs, B-cell-depleted T cells, or T cells provided the cDNA or gDNA that made up the material.

This clone was found once. Under the authors' procedure: Nucleated cell counts were estimated from reference gene primer amplification. Method: immunoSEQ multiplex PCR; TCRdb's copy keeps in-frame clones and lacks some. That table is the source of V, J and clone size, and D and trimming were worked out from the DNA. The table shows about 150,000 clones, with over 90% occurring only once. This CDR3 contains 15 residues. V was clipped by 0 bases and J by 1 base, with 10 bases between them. Germline values: CDR1 SGDLS, CDR2 YYNGEE. The V gene is TRBV9, the J gene TRBJ2-5; D is perhaps TRBD2 (5 bases). Input material: peripheral blood. This receptor was taken from a man aged 45 to 65 with acute or convalescent COVID-19. DNA of the CDR3: TGTGCCAGCAGCGTAGGAGGGCGGACCCAAGAGACCCAGTACTTC. Its protein product is CASSVGGRTQETQYF.